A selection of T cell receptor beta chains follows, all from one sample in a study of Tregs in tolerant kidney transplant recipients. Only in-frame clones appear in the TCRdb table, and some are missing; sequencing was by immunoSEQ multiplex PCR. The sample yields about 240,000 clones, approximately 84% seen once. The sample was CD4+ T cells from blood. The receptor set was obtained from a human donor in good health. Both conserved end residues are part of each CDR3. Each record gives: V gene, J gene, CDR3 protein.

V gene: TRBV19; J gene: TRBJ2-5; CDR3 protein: CASSIRLTQETQYF
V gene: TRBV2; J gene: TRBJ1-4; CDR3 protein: CASSEDGGSGEKLFF
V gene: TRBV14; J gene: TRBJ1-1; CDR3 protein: CASSPAGEAFF
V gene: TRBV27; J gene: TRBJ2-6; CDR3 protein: CASRRGSGANVLTF
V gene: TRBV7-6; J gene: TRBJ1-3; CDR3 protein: CASSATGSGNTIYF
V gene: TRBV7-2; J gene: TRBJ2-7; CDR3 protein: CASSLAPRGYEQYF
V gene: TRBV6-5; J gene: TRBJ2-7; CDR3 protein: CASSRDVYEQYF
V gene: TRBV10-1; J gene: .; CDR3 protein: CASSDLSYEQYF
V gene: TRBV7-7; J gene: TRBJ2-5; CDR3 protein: CASSSTGPETQYF
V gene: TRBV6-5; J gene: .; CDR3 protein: CASSPTGFGDEQYF
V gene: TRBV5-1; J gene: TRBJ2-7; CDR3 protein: CASTPGGPGTYEQYF
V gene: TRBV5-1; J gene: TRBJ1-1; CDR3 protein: CASSLVGASRAFF
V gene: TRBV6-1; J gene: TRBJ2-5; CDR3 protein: CASSRGQETQYF
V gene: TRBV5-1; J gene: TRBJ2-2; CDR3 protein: CASGYRPTGEGTGELFF
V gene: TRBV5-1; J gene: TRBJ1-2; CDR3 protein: CASSLDRDRGRGGGYTF
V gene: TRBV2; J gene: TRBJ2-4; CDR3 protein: CGTTGLAKNIQYF
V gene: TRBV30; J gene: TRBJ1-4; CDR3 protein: CAWSVSRGKLFF
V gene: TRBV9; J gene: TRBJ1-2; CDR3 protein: CASSVVAANYGYTF
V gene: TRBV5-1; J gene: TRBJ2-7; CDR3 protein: CASSLGRHPYEQYF
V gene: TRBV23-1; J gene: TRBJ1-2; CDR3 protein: CAVLSRTGDSYTF
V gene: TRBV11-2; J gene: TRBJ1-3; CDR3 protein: CASSLPGSYSGNTIYF
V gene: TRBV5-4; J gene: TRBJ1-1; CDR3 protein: CASNLPWSDEAFF
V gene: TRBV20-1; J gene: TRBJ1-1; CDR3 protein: CSARANTEAFF
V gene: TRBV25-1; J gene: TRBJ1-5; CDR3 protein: CASSAMGIDNQPQHF
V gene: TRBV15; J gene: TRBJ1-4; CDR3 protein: CATSPRQGRSEKLFF
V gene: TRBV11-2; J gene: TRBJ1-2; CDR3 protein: CASSVQGANGYTF
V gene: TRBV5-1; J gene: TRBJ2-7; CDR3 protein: CASSFGLASPPDKLYEQYF
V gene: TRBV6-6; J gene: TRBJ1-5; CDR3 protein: CASSTAAQPQHF
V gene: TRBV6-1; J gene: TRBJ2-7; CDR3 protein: CASSEGTGGFYEQYF
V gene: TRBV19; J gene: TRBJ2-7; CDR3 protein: CASSQAGGLGQYF
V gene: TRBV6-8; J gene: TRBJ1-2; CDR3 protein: CASSYTRQTYGYTF
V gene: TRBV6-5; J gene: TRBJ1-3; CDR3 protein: CASSSDRASGNTIYF
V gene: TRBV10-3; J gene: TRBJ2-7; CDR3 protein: CAISEGHSSYEQYF
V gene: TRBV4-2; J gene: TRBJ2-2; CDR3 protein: CASSKKGANTGELFF
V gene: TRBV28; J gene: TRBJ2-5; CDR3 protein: CASTFGGQETQYF
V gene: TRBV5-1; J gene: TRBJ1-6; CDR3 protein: CASSVESSYNSPLHF
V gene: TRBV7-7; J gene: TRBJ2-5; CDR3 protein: CASSSQGGQETQYF
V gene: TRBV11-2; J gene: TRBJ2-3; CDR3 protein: CASSLQLAGAEDTQYF
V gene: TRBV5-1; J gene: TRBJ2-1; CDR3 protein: CASSLEPSSGSNEQFF
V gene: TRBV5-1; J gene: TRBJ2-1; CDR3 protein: CASSPNAQEDGNEQFF
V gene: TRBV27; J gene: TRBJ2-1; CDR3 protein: CASSFWADFGNEQFF
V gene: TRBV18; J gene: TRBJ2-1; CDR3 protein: CASSVQQGRRRRVFDNEQFF
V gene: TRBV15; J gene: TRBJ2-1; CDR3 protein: CATSRDQGQGGDEQFF
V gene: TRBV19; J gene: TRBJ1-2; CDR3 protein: CASTRSRGLNGYTF
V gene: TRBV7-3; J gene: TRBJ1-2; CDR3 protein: CASSLDRGNGYTF
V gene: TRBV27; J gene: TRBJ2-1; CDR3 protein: CASSPGLLAGIYNEQFF
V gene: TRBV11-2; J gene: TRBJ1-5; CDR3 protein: CASSQAGLDYQPQHF